This T cell receptor (beta chain) was recorded in a study of beta chain features in type 1 diabetes. Findings and caveats of the study: A moderate, significant TCRB CDR3 shortening appeared in type 1 diabetes across four CD4+ subsets.

Germline V lookup: CDR1 MNHEY, CDR2 SVGAGI. This CDR3 spans 13 amino acids. The V end lost 6 bases, the J end lost 3 bases, and 12 bases lay between the germline ends. Every sorted population was more than 95% pure. Sequenced material consisted of expressed TCRB transcripts (all of the isolated RNA was reverse transcribed). The table came from immunoSEQ multiplex PCR; TCRdb's copy has only in-frame clones and leaves some out. The data show 250,000 or so clones, roughly 22% seen once. This clone was recorded a few times. The antigen remains unidentified. The sequence derives from a middle-aged woman with type 1 diabetes. The chain joins TRBV6-5 to TRBJ2-7, with a weak D call TRBD2 (6 bases). Sequenced material: naive CD4+ T cells from blood. This chain's CDR3 is CASRLTGGYEQYF. DNA of the CDR3: TGTGCCAGCAGACTAACCGGGGGCTACGAGCAGTACTTC.